The sequence of this T cell receptor beta chain was determined in a study of T cell changes during pregnancy in multiple sclerosis. Sequencing was performed with immunoSEQ multiplex PCR; in TCRdb, only in-frame clones are kept and a portion is missing. The table includes some 27,000 clones, less than 90% detected once. Source: CD8+ T cells from peripheral blood mononuclear cells, taken before pregnancy. The sequence derives from a female donor with multiple sclerosis, enrolled in a pregnancy study.

In DNA form, the CDR3 reads TGTGCCAGCAGTTTAGGGGGGGCATACAATGAGCAGTTCTTC. Amino acids: CASSLGGAYNEQFF. The rearrangement uses TRBV27 and TRBJ2-1; D is perhaps TRBD2 (7 bases). The germline CDR1 and CDR2 sequences are MNHEY and SMNVEV (reference sequence). The CDR3 runs to 14 residues. Between the trimmed V and J ends, which lost 2 bases and 4 bases, there was a span of 9 bases.